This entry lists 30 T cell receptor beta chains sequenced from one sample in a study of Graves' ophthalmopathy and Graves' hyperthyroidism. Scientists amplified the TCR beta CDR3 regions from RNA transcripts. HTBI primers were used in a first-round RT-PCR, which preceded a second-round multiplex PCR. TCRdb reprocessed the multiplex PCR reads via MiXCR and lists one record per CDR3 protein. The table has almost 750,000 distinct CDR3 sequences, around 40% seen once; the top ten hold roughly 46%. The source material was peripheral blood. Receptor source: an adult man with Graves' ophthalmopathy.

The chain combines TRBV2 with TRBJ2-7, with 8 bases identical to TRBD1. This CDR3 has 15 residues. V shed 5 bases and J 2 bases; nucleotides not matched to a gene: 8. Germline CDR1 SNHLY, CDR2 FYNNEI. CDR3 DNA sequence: TGTGCCAGCAGTTCCGCAGGGGGCGCGACCTACGAGCAGTACTTC. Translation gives CASSSAGGATYEQYF.

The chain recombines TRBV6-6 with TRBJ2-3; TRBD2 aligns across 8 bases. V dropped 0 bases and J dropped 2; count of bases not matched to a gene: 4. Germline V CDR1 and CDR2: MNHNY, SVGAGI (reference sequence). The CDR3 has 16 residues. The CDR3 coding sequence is TGTGCCAGCAGTTACTCGGGCGGGGGGTACACAGATACGCAGTATTTT. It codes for CASSYSGGGYTDTQYF.

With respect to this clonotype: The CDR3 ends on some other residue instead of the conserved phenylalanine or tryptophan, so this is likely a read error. The CDR3 here is CASSLSRVNTEAFL. CDR3 sequence (DNA): TGTGCCAGCAGTTTATCTCGGGTAAACACTGAAGCTTTCCTT. The chain joins TRBV12-3 or TRBV12-4 to TRBJ1-1; D call uncertain. Trimming removed 2 bases from V and 2 bases from J, with 9 bases in between. This CDR3 spans 14 amino acids.

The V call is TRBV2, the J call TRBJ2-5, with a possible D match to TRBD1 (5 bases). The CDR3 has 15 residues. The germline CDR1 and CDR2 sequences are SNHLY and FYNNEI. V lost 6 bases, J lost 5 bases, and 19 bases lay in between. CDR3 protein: CASSHPQVHRETQYF. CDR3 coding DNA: TGTGCCAGCAGCCACCCACAGGTTCACCGTGAGACCCAGTACTTC.

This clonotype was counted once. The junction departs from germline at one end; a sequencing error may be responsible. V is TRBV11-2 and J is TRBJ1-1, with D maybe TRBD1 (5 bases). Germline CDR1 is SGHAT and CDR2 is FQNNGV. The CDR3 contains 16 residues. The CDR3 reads CASSLVAGFESSEAFF. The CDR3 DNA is TGTGCCAGCAGTTTAGTTGCAGGGTTCGAGAGCTCTGAAGCTTTCTTT.

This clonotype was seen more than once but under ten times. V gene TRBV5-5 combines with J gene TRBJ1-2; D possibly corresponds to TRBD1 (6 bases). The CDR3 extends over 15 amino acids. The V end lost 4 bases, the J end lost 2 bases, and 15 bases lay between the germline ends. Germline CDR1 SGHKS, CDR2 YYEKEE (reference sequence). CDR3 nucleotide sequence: TGTGCCAGCAGCAATCTCCGGGACAACAACTATGGCTACACCTTC. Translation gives CASSNLRDNNYGYTF. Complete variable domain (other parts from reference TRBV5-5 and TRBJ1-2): DAGVTQSPTHLIKTRGQQVTLRCSPISGHKSVSWYQQVLGQGPQFIFQYYEKEERGRGNFPDRFSARQFPNYSSELNVNALLLGDSALYLCASSNLRDNNYGYTFGSGTRLTVV.

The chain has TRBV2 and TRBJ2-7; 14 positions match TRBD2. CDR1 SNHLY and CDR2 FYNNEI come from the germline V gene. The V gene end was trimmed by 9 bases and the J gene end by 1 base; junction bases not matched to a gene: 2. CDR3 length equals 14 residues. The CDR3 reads CARGTSGGSYEQYF. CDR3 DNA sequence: TGTGCCAGGGGGACTAGCGGGGGTTCCTACGAGCAGTACTTC.

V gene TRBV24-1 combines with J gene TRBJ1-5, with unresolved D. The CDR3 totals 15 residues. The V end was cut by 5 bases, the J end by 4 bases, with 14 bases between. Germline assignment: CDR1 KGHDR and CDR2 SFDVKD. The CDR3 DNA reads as TGTGCCACCAGTGCTAGAGATCCGGGGAATCAGCCCCAGCATTTT. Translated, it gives CATSARDPGNQPQHF.

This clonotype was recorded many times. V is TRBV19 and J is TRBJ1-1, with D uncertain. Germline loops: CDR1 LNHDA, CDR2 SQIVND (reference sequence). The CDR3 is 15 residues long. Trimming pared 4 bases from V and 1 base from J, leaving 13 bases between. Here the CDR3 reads CASSSGRSRNTEAFF. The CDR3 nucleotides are TGTGCCAGTAGTAGCGGACGGTCGAGGAACACTGAAGCTTTCTTT.

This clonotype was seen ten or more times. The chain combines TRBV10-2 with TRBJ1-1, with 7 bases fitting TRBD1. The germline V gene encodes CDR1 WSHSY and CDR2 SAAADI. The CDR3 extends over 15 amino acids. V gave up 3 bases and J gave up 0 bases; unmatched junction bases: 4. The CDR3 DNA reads TGCGCCAGCAGTGAAAGGACAGGAATGAACACTGAAGCTTTCTTT. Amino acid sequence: CASSERTGMNTEAFF.

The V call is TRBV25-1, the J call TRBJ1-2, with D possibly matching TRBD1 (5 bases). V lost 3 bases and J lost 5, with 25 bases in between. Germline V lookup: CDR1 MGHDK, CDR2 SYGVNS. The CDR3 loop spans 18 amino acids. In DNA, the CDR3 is TGTGCCAGCAGTGATAGTGCCGGGGACTCGTCTGGGGGGTATGGCTACACCTTC. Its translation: CASSDSAGDSSGGYGYTF.

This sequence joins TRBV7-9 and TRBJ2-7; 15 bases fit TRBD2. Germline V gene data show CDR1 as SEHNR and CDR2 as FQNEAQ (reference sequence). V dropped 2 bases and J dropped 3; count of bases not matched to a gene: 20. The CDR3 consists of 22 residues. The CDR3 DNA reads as TGTGCCAGCAGCTTAATCCAGGGGGCGCGGACTAGCGGGAGGGCCGGAGACTACGAGCAGTACTTC. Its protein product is CASSLIQGARTSGRAGDYEQYF.

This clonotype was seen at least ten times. The CDR3 loop reads CSAGGQYEQYF. The CDR3, as DNA: TGCAGCGCCGGGGGACAGTACGAGCAGTACTTC. The chain recombines TRBV29-1 with TRBJ2-7, with a tentative D call TRBD1 (7 bases). The length of the CDR3 is 11 residues. Germline CDR1 SQVTM, CDR2 ANQGSEA. The V end was cut by 7 bases, the J end by 4 bases, with 11 bases between.

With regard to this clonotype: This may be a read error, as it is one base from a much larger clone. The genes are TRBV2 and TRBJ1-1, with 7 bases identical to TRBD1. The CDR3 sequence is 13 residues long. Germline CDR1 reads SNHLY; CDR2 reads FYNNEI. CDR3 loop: CASRQGWNTGAFF. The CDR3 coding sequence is TGTGCCAGCAGACAGGGGTGGAACACTGGAGCTTTCTTT.

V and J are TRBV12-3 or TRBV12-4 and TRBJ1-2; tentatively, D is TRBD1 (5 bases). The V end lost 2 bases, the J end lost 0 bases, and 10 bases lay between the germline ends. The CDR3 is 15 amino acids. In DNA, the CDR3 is TGTGCCAGCAGTTTATCTAAGACAGCTAACTATGGCTACACCTTC. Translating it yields CASSLSKTANYGYTF.

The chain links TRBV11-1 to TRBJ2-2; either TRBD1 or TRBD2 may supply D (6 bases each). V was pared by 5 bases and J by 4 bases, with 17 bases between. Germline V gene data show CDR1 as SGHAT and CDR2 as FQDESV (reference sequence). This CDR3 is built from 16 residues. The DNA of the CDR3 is TGTGCCAGCAGCCATTTTTTGGGGGGCATCACCGGGGAGCTGTTTTTT. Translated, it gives CASSHFLGGITGELFF.

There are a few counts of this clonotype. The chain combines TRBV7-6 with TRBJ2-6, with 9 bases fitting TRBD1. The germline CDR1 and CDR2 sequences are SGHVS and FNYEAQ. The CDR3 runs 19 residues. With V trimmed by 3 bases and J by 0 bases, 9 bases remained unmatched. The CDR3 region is CASSFSWTGANSGANVLTF. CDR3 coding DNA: TGTGCCAGCAGCTTCTCATGGACAGGGGCCAACTCTGGGGCCAACGTCCTGACTTTC.

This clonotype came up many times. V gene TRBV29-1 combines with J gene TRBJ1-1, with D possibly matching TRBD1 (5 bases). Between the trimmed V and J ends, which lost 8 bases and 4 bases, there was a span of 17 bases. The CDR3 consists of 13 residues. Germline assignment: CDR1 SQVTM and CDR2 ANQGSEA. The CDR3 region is CSLSTEFGTEAFF. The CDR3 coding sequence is TGCAGCCTATCGACAGAGTTCGGCACTGAAGCTTTCTTT.

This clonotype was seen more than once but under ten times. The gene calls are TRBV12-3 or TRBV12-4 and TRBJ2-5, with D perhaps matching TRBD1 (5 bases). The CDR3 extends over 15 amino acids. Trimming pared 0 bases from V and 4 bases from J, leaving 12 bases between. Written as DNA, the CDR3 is TGTGCCAGCAGTTTAGCCCCAGGGTTCCGAGAGACCCAGTACTTC. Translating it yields CASSLAPGFRETQYF.

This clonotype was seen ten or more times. CDR3 sequence reads: CATSRGLARTGELFF. CDR3 nucleotide sequence: TGTGCCACCAGCAGGGGACTAGCGCGGACCGGGGAGCTGTTTTTT. J is TRBJ2-2 and V is TRBV15; 10 bases map to TRBD2. Germline CDR1 LNHNV, CDR2 YYDKDF (reference sequence). The V gene end was trimmed by 3 bases and the J gene end by 5 bases; junction bases not matched to a gene: 3. The CDR3 has 15 amino acids.

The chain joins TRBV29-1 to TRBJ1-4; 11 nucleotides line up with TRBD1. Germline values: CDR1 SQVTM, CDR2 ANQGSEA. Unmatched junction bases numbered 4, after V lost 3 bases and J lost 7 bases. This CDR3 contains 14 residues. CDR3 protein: CSVDWTGGSEKLFF. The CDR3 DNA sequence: TGCAGCGTTGATTGGACAGGGGGCAGTGAAAAACTGTTTTTT.

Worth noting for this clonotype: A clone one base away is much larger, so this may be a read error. For the CDR3, the DNA is TGTGCCATCAGTGGGTCGACAGGGCGTGGAGCTTTCTTT. Translation gives CAISGSTGRGAFF. The chain has TRBV10-3 and TRBJ1-1; 7 nucleotides agree with TRBD1. CDR3 size: 13 residues. CDR1 and CDR2 from the germline V gene are ENHRY and SYGVKD. Germline trimming cut 4 bases from V and 10 bases from J; bases unmatched to any gene: 9.

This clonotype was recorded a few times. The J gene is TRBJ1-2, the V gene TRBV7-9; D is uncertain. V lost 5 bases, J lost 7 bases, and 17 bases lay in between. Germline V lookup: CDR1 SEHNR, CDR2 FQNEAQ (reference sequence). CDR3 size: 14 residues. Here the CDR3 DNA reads TGTGCCAGCAGCCCAGCTTCACGGGCCTTTGGCTACACCTTC. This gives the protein CASSPASRAFGYTF.

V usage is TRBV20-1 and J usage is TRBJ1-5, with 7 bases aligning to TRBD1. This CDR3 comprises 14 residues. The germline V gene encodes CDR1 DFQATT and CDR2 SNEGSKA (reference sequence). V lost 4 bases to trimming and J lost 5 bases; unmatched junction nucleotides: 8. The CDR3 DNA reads TGCAGTGCTACCTATTCAGGGGGTCATCAGCCCCAGCATTTT. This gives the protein CSATYSGGHQPQHF.

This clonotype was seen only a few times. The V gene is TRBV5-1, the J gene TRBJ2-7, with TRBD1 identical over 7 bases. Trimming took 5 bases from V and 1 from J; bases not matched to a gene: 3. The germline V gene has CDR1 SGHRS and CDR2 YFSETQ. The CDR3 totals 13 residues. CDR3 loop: CASRPQGSYEQYF. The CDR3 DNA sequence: TGCGCCAGCAGACCACAGGGGTCCTACGAGCAGTACTTC.

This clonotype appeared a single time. This chain's CDR3 is CASSLDTTMNTEAFF. DNA for the CDR3: TGTGCCAGCAGTTTAGATACGACAATGAACACTGAAGCTTTCTTT. The J gene is TRBJ1-1, the V gene TRBV25-1; D gene ambiguous. This CDR3 region has 15 residues. Germline V gene sequence: CDR1 MGHDK, CDR2 SYGVNS. Trimming removed 5 bases at V and 0 bases at J, with 13 bases between.

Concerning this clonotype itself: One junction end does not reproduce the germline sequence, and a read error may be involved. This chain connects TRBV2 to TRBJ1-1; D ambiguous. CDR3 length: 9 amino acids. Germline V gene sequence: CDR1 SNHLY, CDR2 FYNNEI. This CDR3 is CASSEEGFF. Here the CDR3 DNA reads TGTGCCAGCAGTGAAGAAGGTTTCTTT.

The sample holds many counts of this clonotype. The CDR3 sequence is CSVAVGNEKLFF. DNA for the CDR3: TGCAGCGTAGCGGTCGGCAATGAAAAACTGTTTTTT. The rearrangement uses TRBV29-1 and TRBJ1-4; unclear D gene. The CDR3 spans 12 residues. Looked up from germline, CDR1 is SQVTM and CDR2 is ANQGSEA. Deletions cut 6 bases from V and 5 bases from J, with 10 bases between.

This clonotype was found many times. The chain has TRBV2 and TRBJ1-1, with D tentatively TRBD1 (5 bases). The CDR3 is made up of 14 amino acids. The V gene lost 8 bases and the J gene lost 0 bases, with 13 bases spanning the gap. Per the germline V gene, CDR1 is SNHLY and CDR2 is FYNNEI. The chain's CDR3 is CASGREGMNTEAFF. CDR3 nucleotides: TGTGCCAGCGGCAGGGAAGGTATGAACACTGAAGCTTTCTTT.

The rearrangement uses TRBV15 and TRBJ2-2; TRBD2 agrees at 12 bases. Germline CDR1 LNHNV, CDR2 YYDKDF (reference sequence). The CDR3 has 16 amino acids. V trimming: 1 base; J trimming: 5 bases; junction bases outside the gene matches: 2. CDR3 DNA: TGTGCCACCAGCAGAGGGACTAGCGGGAATACCGGGGAGCTGTTTTTT. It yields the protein CATSRGTSGNTGELFF.